The 2 T cell receptor beta chains presented below share a single source sample, sequenced in a study of T cell responses to AZD1222 COVID-19 vaccine. Produced via immunoSEQ multiplex PCR; TCRdb's table is partial and in-frame only. The table has over 85,000 clones, approximately 84% seen once. The source was peripheral blood, collected 28 days after the second AZD1222 dose. The receptors stem from an adult who received the AZD1222 COVID-19 vaccine.

The chain combines TRBV18 with TRBJ2-7; D may correspond to TRBD1 or TRBD2 (5 bases each). The CDR3 runs to 15 residues. Germline V gene data show CDR1 as KGHSH and CDR2 as LQKENI. V lost 3 bases to trimming and J lost 9 bases, with 21 bases between them. This chain's CDR3 is CASSPDIGTLGGQYF. The DNA of the CDR3 is TGTGCCAGCTCACCGGACATAGGGACGTTAGGCGGGCAGTACTTC.

This chain links TRBV10-3 with TRBJ2-1, with D perhaps assigned TRBD1 or TRBD2 (6 bases each). This CDR3 has 14 residues. Germline CDR1 reads ENHRY; CDR2 reads SYGVKD. Trimming pared 11 bases from V and 3 bases from J, leaving 17 bases between. The CDR3 DNA reads TGTGCCGCAGAACGGGGGCCTCACTACAATGAGCAGTTCTTC. Amino acids: CAAERGPHYNEQFF.